The sequence of this TCR beta chain was determined in a study of blood T cells in healthy people across ages. Primed by a sample-barcoded 5' primer and a J-beta primer mix, a second PCR proceeded for about 7 to 11 cycles. MiXCR, applied by TCRdb to the 5' RACE reads, yields one record per CDR3 protein. The sample has approximately 830,000 distinct CDR3 sequences; around 62% are singletons. This clonotype was seen a few times. The TCR was taken from a man aged 30 to 39 in good health. The sequenced sample consisted of blood.

CDR3 in DNA: TGCGCCAGCAGCTTGGCGCAGGGGGCATACTACAATGAGCAGTTCTTC. Its translation: CASSLAQGAYYNEQFF. The chain carries TRBV5-1 and TRBJ2-1, with 8 bases matching TRBD1. This CDR3 region has 16 residues. With 0 bases clipped from V and 3 bases from J, the junction kept 5 bases outside the gene matches. CDR1 and CDR2 from the germline V gene are SGHRS and YFSETQ.